One sample yielded the 24 T cell receptor beta chains listed below, sequenced in a study of CD8 T cells in Susac syndrome. An input of about 0.45 to 1 ug of RNA was subjected to reverse transcription using random hexamers. MiXCR, run by TCRdb on the immunoSEQ multiplex PCR reads, gives a single entry per CDR3 protein. The sample yields about 66,000 distinct CDR3 sequences, approximately 94% seen once. Sequences were obtained from CD8+ T cells from PBMCs. The source of these receptors is a human donor with multiple sclerosis.

This rearrangement joins TRBV12-3 or TRBV12-4 to TRBJ2-7, with 11 bases aligning to TRBD1. The CDR3 has 14 amino acids. After removal of 7 bases from V and 4 bases from J, the junction contained 6 bases not matched to a gene. The CDR3 DNA follows: TGTGCCAGCACCCCGGGACAGGGGGATTACGAGCAGTACTTC. Amino acid sequence: CASTPGQGDYEQYF.

The chain recombines TRBV10-3 with TRBJ1-3; no definite D call. Germline CDR1 ENHRY, CDR2 SYGVKD. The germline V and J ends were trimmed by 3 bases and 4 bases, with 7 bases remaining between them. The CDR3 contains 13 residues. The CDR3 region has the DNA TGTGCCATCAGTGACTCAAAGGGAAACACCATATATTTT. Protein sequence: CAISDSKGNTIYF.

The gene calls are TRBV7-2 and TRBJ2-7; D is ambiguous. The germline V gene has CDR1 SGHTA and CDR2 FQGNSA. CDR3 length: 14 residues. Trimming removed 1 base at V and 5 bases at J, with 12 bases between. CDR3 DNA sequence: TGTGCCAGCAGCTTAGAGGTTCTAGGCGACGAGCAGTACTTC. It is translated as CASSLEVLGDEQYF.

V gene TRBV28 combines with J gene TRBJ2-5, with TRBD2 matching over 11 bases. The CDR3 consists of 16 residues. Germline V gene data show CDR1 as MDHEN and CDR2 as SYDVKM. The ends lost 6 bases at V and 3 bases at J; junction bases unmatched: 9. CDR3 nucleotide sequence: TGTGCCAGCAGCAAAGGTCTAGCGGGAGGTGAAGAGACCCAGTACTTC. This translates into CASSKGLAGGEETQYF.

The chain joins TRBV30 to TRBJ2-3; D is unclear. The germline CDR1 and CDR2 sequences are GTSNPN and SVGIG (reference sequence). This CDR3 is built from 14 residues. The V gene lost 3 bases and the J gene lost 2 bases, with 12 bases spanning the gap. The CDR3 DNA reads TGTGCCTGGAGGGATGCGACCTTCACAGATACGCAGTATTTT. It encodes CAWRDATFTDTQYF.

This sequence joins TRBV7-2 and TRBJ2-5; 9 nucleotides align to TRBD1. Germline V gene data show CDR1 as SGHTA and CDR2 as FQGNSA. This CDR3 comprises 15 residues. The junction had 4 bases not matched to a gene; V was cut back by 0 bases and J by 5 bases. CDR3 region: CASSLAMTGGETQYF. In DNA form, the CDR3 reads TGTGCCAGCAGCTTAGCAATGACAGGGGGGGAGACCCAGTACTTC.

The rearrangement uses TRBV4-2 and TRBJ1-6; perhaps TRBD1 as D (5 bases). CDR1 is LGHNA, CDR2 YNFKEQ, per germline. Trimming shortened V by 1 base and J by 3 bases, and 7 bases separated the two germline ends. The CDR3 is 15 amino acids. CDR3 residues: CASSQGRDYNSPLHF. Written as DNA, the CDR3 is TGTGCCAGCAGCCAAGGCAGGGACTATAATTCACCCCTCCACTTT.

The CDR3 coding sequence is TGTGCCAGCAGCGGACGCCGGGCCACTCCTGAGCAGTACTTC. It is translated as CASSGRRATPEQYF. The chain couples TRBV7-9 to TRBJ2-7; no definite D call. There are 14 residues in the CDR3. Trimming took 5 bases from V and 7 from J, leaving 18 bases between them. Looked up from germline, CDR1 is SEHNR and CDR2 is FQNEAQ (reference sequence).

The chain uses TRBV29-1 and TRBJ2-7; D is unclear. This CDR3 contains 14 residues. Trimming cost V 3 bases and J 4 bases, with 16 bases left between them. Germline CDR1 reads SQVTM; CDR2 reads ANQGSEA. The DNA for the CDR3 is TGCAGCGTTGAGGTATTTGGGGATGGGTACGAGCAGTACTTC. Protein: CSVEVFGDGYEQYF.

The V call is TRBV15, the J call TRBJ2-4; D remains unclear. Germline lookup yields CDR1 LNHNV and CDR2 YYDKDF (reference sequence). The CDR3 runs to 14 residues. Trimming took off 8 bases at V and 0 bases at J, with 11 bases between the two ends. CDR3 DNA sequence: TGTGCCACCCAGCTTGGTACAGCCAAAAACATTCAGTACTTC. It yields the protein CATQLGTAKNIQYF. Filled out from reference TRBV15 and TRBJ2-4, the complete variable domain reads DAMVIQNPRYQVTQFGKPVTLSCSQTLNHNVMYWYQQKSSQAPKLLFHYYDKDFNNEADTPDNFQSRRPNTSFCFLDIRSPGLGDTAMYLCATQLGTAKNIQYFGAGTRLSVL.

The chain combines TRBV5-6 with TRBJ2-3; D not resolved. The germline gives CDR1 SGHDT, CDR2 YYEEEE. There are 13 residues in the CDR3. V was cut by 2 bases and J by 8 bases, with 12 bases left in between. The CDR3 DNA follows: TGTGCCAGCAGCTTCCAGGCCCTGGGTACGCAGTATTTT. Encoded protein: CASSFQALGTQYF.

This chain links TRBV29-1 with TRBJ2-1; 9 bases align to TRBD1. With 5 bases clipped from V and 3 bases from J, the junction kept 5 bases outside the gene matches. The CDR3 has 14 amino acids. CDR1 and CDR2 (germline): SQVTM, ANQGSEA. The CDR3 DNA sequence: TGCAGCGTTTTAGACAGGGGGGACTACAATGAGCAGTTCTTC. Its protein product is CSVLDRGDYNEQFF.

The V call is TRBV28, the J call TRBJ2-2, with TRBD1 identical over 7 bases. V shed 6 bases, J shed 7 bases, and the junction held 11 bases outside the gene matches. The CDR3 consists of 15 residues. Germline V gene sequence: CDR1 MDHEN, CDR2 SYDVKM. The CDR3 region has the DNA TGTGCCAGCAGCCATACACAGGGGACGGGCGGGGAGCTGTTTTTT. This gives the protein CASSHTQGTGGELFF.

As concerns this clonotype: The CDR3 carries no conserved terminal phenylalanine or tryptophan, so it likely arises from a read error. The rearrangement links TRBV6-1 to TRBJ2-7, with D tentatively TRBD2 (6 bases). Germline assignment: CDR1 MNHNS and CDR2 SASEGT. This CDR3 is 15 amino acids long. V was pared by 1 base and J by 2 bases, with 12 bases between. CDR3: CASSEGAGSPYEQYL. CDR3 sequence (DNA): TGTGCCAGCAGTGAAGGGGCGGGGTCCCCCTACGAGCAGTACCTC.

The J gene is TRBJ1-4, the V gene TRBV7-9; D gene ambiguous. CDR3 size: 14 residues. Trimming left V 4 bases short and J 1 base short, with 7 bases between. Germline V gene data show CDR1 as SEHNR and CDR2 as FQNEAQ (reference sequence). In nucleotides, the CDR3 is TGTGCCAGCAGCTCGGTAGGAACTAATGAAAAACTGTTTTTT. Protein: CASSSVGTNEKLFF.

The rearrangement joins TRBV5-6 to TRBJ2-3, with TRBD2 matching over 8 bases. The CDR3 is made up of 13 amino acids. After removal of 5 bases from V and 7 bases from J, the junction contained 6 bases not matched to a gene. The germline V gene encodes CDR1 SGHDT and CDR2 YYEEEE. CDR3 DNA sequence: TGTGCCAGCAGTCTTCGCGGGGGGTATACGCAGTATTTT. Translated: CASSLRGGYTQYF.

The V and J genes are TRBV5-6 and TRBJ1-4, with a possible D match to TRBD1 (5 bases). The germline CDR1 and CDR2 sequences are SGHDT and YYEEEE. CDR3 length: 14 residues. Trimming pared 0 bases from V and 8 bases from J, leaving 11 bases between. CDR3 loop: CASSLETGGEKLFF. Here the CDR3 DNA reads TGTGCCAGCAGCTTGGAAACAGGCGGCGAAAAACTGTTTTTT.

The chain recombines TRBV7-9 with TRBJ2-2; D unresolved. The CDR3 is 13 residues long. CDR1 and CDR2 from the germline V gene are SEHNR and FQNEAQ (reference sequence). V gave up 5 bases and J gave up 8 bases, with 12 bases separating them. The CDR3 spells CASSPTQEGELFF. The CDR3 DNA reads TGTGCCAGCAGCCCCACTCAGGAGGGGGAGCTGTTTTTT.

CDR3 sequence reads: CSADRVGETQYF. In DNA, the CDR3 is TGCAGCGCGGACAGGGTTGGGGAGACCCAGTACTTC. The chain recombines TRBV29-1 with TRBJ2-5; 8 positions match TRBD1. Germline V gene sequence: CDR1 SQVTM, CDR2 ANQGSEA. Losses at the gene ends were 7 bases for V and 5 bases for J; bases not matched to a gene: 6. The CDR3 is 12 residues long. The variable domain in full, with the rest retrieved from reference TRBV29-1 and TRBJ2-5, is SAVISQKPSRDICQRGTSLTIQCQVDSQVTMMFWYRQQPGQSLTLIATANQGSEATYESGFVIDKFPISRPNLTFSTLTVSNMSPEDSSIYLCSADRVGETQYFGPGTRLLVL.

The chain employs TRBV12-3 or TRBV12-4 and TRBJ1-6; possibly TRBD1 for D (5 bases). CDR3 length: 15 residues. The V end lost 1 base, the J end lost 10 bases, and 14 bases lay between the germline ends. CDR3 protein: CASSLVGVSGSPLHF. The CDR3 DNA reads as TGTGCCAGCAGTTTAGTGGGGGTTTCGGGATCACCCCTCCACTTT.

The chain joins TRBV28 to TRBJ2-7; the D gene could be TRBD1 or TRBD2 (5 bases each). Trimming pared 1 base from V and 6 bases from J, leaving 19 bases between. In germline, CDR1 is MDHEN, CDR2 SYDVKM. This CDR3 has 16 amino acids. DNA of the CDR3: TGTGCCAGCAGTTTATCGTTTGGGGACCCCCAGGGCGAGCAGTACTTC. Protein sequence: CASSLSFGDPQGEQYF.

The chain links TRBV24-1 to TRBJ2-1; D might be TRBD1 or TRBD2, each matching 5 bases. Trimming took 1 base from V and 7 from J, leaving 16 bases between them. The CDR3 runs to 16 residues. Looked up from germline, CDR1 is KGHDR and CDR2 is SFDVKD. This chain's CDR3 is CATSDFGAAGPNEQFF. CDR3 DNA: TGTGCCACCAGTGATTTCGGGGCGGCTGGTCCTAATGAGCAGTTCTTC.

The count of this clonotype is one. The rearrangement joins TRBV7-2 to TRBJ2-7; possibly TRBD1 for D (6 bases). CDR3 length: 14 residues. Germline V gene lookup returns CDR1 SGHTA and CDR2 FQGNSA. With 2 bases removed from V and 1 base from J, the gap between germline ends came to 9 bases. CDR3 sequence (DNA): TGTGCCAGCAGCTTAATACAGGGTTCCTACGAGCAGTACTTC. Protein product: CASSLIQGSYEQYF.

This chain links TRBV28 with TRBJ2-3; a possible D gene is TRBD2 (7 bases). This CDR3 is 16 amino acids long. Trimming shortened V by 7 bases and J by 3 bases, and 20 bases separated the two germline ends. From germline, CDR1 is MDHEN and CDR2 SYDVKM. The CDR3 protein is CASTMGFGGQTDTQYF. The CDR3 DNA follows: TGTGCCAGCACCATGGGGTTCGGGGGGCAAACAGATACGCAGTATTTT.